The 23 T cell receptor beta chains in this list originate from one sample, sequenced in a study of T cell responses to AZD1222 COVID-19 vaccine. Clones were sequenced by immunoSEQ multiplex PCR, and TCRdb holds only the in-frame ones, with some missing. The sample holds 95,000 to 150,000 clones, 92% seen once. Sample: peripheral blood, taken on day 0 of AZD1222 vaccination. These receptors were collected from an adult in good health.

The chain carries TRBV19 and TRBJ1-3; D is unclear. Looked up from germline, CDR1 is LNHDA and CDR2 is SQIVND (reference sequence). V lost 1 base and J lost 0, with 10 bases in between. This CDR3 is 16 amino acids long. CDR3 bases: TGTGCCAGTAGTATAGGAGCTTCCTACTCTGGAAACACCATATATTTT. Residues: CASSIGASYSGNTIYF.

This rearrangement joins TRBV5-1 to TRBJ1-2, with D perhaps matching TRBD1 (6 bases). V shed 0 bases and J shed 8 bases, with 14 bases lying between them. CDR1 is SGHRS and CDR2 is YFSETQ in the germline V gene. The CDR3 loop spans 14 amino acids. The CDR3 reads CASSLGRGKGGYTF. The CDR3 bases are TGCGCCAGCAGCTTGGGTAGGGGGAAAGGAGGCTACACCTTC.

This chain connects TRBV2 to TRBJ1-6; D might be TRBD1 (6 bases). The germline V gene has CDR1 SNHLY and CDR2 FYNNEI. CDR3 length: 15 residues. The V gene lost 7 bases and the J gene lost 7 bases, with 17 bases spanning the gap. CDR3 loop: CASNLYRAGNSPLHF. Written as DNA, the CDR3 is TGTGCCAGCAATCTGTACAGGGCGGGCAATTCACCCCTCCACTTT.

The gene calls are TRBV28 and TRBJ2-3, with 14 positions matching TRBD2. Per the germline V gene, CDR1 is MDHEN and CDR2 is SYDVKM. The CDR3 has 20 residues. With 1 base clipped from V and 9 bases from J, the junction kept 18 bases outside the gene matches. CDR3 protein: CASSLFPLLSTSGRARTQYF. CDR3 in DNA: TGTGCCAGCAGTTTATTTCCCCTCCTTTCGACTAGCGGGAGGGCGAGAACGCAGTATTTT. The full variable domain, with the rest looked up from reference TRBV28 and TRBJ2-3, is DVKVTQSSRYLVKRTGEKVFLECVQDMDHENMFWYRQDPGLGLRLIYFSYDVKMKEKGDIPEGYSVSREKKERFSLILESASTNQTSMYLCASSLFPLLSTSGRARTQYFGPGTRLTVL.

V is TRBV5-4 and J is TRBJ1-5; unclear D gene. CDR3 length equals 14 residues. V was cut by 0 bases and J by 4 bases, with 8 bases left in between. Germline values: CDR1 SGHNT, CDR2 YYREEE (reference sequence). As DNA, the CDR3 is TGTGCCAGCAGCTTGGCCGATTCAAATCAGCCCCAGCATTTT. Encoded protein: CASSLADSNQPQHF.

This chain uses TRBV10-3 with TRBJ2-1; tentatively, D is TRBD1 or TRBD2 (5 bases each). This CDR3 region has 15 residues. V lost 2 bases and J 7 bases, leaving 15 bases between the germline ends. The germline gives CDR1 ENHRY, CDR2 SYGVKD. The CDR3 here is CAISEGSPRGNEQFF. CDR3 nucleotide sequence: TGTGCCATCAGTGAGGGTAGCCCGAGGGGAAATGAGCAGTTCTTC.

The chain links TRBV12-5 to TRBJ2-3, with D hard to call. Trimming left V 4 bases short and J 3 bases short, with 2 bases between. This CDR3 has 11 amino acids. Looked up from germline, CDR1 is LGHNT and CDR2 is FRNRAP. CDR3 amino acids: CASGYTDTQYF. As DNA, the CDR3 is TGTGCTAGTGGTTATACAGATACGCAGTATTTT.

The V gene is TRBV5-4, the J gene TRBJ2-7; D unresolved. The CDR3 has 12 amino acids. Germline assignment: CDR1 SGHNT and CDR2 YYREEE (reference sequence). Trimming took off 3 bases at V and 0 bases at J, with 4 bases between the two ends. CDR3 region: CASSSFSYEQYF. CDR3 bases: TGTGCCAGCAGCTCGTTCTCCTACGAGCAGTACTTC.

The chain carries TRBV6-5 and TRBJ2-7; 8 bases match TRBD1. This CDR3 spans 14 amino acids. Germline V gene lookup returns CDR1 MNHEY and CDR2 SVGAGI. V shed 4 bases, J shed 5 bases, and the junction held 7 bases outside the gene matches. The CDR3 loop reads CASSLGQGRNEQYF. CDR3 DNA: TGTGCCAGCAGTTTAGGACAGGGAAGAAACGAGCAGTACTTC.

CDR3 loop: CASSIAVIAVMNTEAFF. CDR3 DNA: TGTGCCAGTAGTATAGCTGTAATAGCGGTTATGAACACTGAAGCTTTCTTT. The chain combines TRBV19 with TRBJ1-1; D uncertain. Trimming shortened V by 1 base and J by 0 bases, and 15 bases separated the two germline ends. The CDR3 loop spans 17 amino acids. Germline CDR1 is LNHDA and CDR2 is SQIVND (reference sequence). The full variable domain, completed using reference TRBV19 and TRBJ1-1, is DGGITQSPKYLFRKEGQNVTLSCEQNLNHDAMYWYRQDPGQGLRLIYYSQIVNDFQKGDIAEGYSVSREKKESFPLTVTSAQKNPTAFYLCASSIAVIAVMNTEAFFGQGTRLTVV.

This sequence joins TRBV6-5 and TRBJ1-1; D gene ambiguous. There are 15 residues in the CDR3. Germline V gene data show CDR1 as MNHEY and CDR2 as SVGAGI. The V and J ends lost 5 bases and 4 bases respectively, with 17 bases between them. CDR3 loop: CASSPAGSMGTEAFF. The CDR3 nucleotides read TGTGCCAGCAGTCCCGCCGGGTCAATGGGCACTGAAGCTTTCTTT.

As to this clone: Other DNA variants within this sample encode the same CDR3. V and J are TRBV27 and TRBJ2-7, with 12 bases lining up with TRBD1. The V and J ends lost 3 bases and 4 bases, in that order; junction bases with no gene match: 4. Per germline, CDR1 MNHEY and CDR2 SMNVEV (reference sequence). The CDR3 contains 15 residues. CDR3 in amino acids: CASSFGTGGLYEQYF. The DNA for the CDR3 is TGTGCCAGCAGTTTTGGGACAGGGGGCTTATACGAGCAGTACTTC.

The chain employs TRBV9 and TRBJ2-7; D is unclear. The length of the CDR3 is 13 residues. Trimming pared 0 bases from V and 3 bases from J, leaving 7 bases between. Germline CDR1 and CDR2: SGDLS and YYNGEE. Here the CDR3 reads CASSVGQDYEQYF. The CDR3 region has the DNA TGTGCCAGCAGCGTAGGCCAGGACTACGAGCAGTACTTC.

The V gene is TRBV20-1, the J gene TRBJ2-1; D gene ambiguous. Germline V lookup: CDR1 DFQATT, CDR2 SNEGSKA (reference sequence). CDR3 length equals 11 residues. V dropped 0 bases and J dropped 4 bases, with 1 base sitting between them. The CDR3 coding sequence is TGCAGTGCTAGAGATTACAATGAGCAGTTCTTC. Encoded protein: CSARDYNEQFF.

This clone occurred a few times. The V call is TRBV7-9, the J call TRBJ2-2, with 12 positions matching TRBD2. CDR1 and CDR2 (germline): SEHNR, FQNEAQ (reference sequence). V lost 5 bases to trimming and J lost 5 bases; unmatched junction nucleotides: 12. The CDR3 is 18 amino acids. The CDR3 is CASSPRSSGRAGTGELFF. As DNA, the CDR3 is TGTGCCAGCAGCCCACGTTCTAGCGGGAGGGCCGGTACCGGGGAGCTGTTTTTT.

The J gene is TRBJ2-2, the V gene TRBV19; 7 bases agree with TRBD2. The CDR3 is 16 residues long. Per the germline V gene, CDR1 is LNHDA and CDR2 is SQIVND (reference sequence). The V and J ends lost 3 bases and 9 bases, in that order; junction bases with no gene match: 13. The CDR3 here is CASSIWLAVFPRELFF. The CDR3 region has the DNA TGTGCCAGTAGTATTTGGCTAGCGGTTTTCCCCCGGGAGCTGTTTTTT.

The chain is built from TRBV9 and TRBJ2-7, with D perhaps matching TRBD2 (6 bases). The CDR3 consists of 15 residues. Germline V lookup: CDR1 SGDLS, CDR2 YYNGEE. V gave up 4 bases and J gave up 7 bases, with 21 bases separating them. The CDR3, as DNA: TGTGCCAGCAGCATGGGGACTCGCGGTATTGGGGAGCAGTACTTC. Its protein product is CASSMGTRGIGEQYF.

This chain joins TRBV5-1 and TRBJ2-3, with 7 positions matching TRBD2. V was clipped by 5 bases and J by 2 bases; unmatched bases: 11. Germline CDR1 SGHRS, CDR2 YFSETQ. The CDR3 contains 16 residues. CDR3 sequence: CASRTGRHLYTDTQYF. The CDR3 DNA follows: TGCGCCAGCAGGACCGGGAGGCACCTTTACACAGATACGCAGTATTTT.

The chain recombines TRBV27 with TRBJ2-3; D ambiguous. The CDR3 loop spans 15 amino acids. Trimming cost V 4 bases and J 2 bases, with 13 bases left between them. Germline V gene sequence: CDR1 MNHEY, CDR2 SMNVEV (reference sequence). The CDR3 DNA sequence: TGTGCCAGCAGTTACCGGGCACTACCCACAGATACGCAGTATTTT. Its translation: CASSYRALPTDTQYF.

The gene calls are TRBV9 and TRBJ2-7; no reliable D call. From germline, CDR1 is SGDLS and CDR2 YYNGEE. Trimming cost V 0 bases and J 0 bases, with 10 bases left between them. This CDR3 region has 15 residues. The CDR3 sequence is CASSVGDTASYEQYF. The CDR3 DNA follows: TGTGCCAGCAGCGTAGGAGACACCGCCTCCTACGAGCAGTACTTC.

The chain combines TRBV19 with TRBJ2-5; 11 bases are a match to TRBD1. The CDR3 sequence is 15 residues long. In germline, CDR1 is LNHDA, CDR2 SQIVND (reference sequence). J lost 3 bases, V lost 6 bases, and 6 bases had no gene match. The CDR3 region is CASSPGQGVKETQYF. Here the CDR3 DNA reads TGTGCCAGTAGCCCGGGACAGGGGGTTAAAGAGACCCAGTACTTC.

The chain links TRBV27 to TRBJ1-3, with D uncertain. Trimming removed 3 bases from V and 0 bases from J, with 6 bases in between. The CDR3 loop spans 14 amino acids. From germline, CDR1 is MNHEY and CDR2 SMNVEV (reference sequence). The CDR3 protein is CASSFSGSGNTIYF. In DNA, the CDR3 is TGTGCCAGCAGTTTTTCCGGCTCTGGAAACACCATATATTTT.

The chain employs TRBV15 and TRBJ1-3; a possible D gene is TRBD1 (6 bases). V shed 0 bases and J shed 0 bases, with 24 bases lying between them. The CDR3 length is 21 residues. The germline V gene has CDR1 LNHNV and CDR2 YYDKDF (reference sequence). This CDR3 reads CATSRDFAGAEGDASGNTIYF. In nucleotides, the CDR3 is TGTGCCACCAGCAGAGATTTTGCGGGGGCGGAGGGGGATGCCTCTGGAAACACCATATATTTT.